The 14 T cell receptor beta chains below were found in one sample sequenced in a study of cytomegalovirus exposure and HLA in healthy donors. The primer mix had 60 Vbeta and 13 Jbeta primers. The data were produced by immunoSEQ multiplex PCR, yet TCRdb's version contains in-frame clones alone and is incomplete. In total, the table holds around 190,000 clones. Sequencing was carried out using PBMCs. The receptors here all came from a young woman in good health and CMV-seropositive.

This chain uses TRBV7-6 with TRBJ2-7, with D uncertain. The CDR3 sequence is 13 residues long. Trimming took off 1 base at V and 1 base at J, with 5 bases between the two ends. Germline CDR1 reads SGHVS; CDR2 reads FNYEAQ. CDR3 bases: TGTGCCAGCAGCTTAGACCAGTCCTACGAGCAGTACTTC. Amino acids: CASSLDQSYEQYF.

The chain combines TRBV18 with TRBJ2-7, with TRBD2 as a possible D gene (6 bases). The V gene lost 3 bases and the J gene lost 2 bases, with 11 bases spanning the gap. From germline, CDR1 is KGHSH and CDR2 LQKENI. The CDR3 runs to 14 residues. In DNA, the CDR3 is TGTGCCAGCTCACCGGAGGGTGGGGCCTACGAGCAGTACTTC. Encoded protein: CASSPEGGAYEQYF.

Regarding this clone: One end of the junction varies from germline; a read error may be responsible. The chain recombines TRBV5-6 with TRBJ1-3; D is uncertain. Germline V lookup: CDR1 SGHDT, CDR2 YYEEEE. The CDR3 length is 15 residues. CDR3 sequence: CASSGTDYSGDTIYF. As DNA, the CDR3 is TGTGCCAGCAGCGGAACTGATTACTCTGGAGACACCATATATTTT.

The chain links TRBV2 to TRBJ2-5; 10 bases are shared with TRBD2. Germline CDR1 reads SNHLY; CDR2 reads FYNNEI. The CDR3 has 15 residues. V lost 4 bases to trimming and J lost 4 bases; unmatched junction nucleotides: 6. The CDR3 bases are TGTGCCAGCAGTGGAGCGGGGGGGCCGGCAGAGACCCAGTACTTC. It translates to CASSGAGGPAETQYF.

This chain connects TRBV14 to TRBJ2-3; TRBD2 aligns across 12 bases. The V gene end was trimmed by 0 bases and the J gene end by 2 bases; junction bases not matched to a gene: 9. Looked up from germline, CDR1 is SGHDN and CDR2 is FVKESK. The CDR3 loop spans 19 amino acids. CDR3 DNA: TGTGCCAGCAGCCAAGAAACCGAACTAGCGGGAGGAACCACAGATACGCAGTATTTT. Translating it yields CASSQETELAGGTTDTQYF.

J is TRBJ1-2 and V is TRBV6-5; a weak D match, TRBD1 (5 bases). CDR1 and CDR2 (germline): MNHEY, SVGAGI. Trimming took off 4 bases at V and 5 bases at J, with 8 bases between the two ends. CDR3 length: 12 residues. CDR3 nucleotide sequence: TGTGCCAGCAGTTCAGGGTGGTATGGCTACACCTTC. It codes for CASSSGWYGYTF.

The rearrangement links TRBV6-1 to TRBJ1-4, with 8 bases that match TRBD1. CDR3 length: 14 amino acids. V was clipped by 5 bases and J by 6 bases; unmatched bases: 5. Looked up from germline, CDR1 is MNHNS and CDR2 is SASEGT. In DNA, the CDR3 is TGTGCCAGCAGTTTATCAGGGGGCGATGAAAAACTGTTTTTT. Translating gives CASSLSGGDEKLFF.

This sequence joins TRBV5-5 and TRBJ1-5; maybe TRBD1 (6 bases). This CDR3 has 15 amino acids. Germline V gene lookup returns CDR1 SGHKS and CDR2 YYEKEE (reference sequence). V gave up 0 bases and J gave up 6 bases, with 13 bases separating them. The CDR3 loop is CASSLGGGAGQPQHF. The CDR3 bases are TGTGCCAGCAGCTTGGGCGGGGGCGCGGGTCAGCCCCAGCATTTT.

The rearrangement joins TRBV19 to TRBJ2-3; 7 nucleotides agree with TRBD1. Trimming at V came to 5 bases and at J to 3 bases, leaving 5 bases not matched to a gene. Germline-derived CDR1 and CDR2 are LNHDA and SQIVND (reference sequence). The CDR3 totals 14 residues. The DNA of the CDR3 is TGTGCCAGTAGTTTGGGACAGTCAACAGATACGCAGTATTTT. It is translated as CASSLGQSTDTQYF.

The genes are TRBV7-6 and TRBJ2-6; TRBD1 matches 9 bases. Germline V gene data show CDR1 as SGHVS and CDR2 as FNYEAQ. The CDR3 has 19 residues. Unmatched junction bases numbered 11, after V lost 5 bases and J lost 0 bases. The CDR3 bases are TGTGCCAGCAGCCCAACAGCGGGACAGGGCTTCTCTGGGGCCAACGTCCTGACTTTC. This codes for CASSPTAGQGFSGANVLTF.

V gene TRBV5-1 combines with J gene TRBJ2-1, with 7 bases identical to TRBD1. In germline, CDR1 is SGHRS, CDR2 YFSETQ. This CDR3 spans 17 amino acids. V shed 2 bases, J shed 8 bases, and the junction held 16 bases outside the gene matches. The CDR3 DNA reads TGCGCCAGCAGCTTCGGGACAGTGGGCCTTCATCCCTATGAGCAGTTCTTC. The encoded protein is CASSFGTVGLHPYEQFF.

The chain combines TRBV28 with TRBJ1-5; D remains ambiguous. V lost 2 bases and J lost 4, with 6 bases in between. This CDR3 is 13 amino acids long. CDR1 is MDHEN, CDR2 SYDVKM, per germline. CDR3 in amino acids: CASSLLLNQPQHF. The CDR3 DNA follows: TGTGCCAGCAGTTTACTCCTTAATCAGCCCCAGCATTTT.

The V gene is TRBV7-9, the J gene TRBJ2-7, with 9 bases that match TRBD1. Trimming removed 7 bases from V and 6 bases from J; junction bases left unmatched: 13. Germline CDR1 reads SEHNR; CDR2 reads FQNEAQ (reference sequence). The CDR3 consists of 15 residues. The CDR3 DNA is TGTGCCAGCACCTTGACCGGGACAGGGCCCTCCGAGCAGTACTTC. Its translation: CASTLTGTGPSEQYF.

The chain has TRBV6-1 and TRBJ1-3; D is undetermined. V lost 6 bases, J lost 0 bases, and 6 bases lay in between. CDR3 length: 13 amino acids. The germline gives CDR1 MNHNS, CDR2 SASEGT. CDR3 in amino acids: CASRESSGNTIYF. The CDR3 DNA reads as TGTGCCAGCAGGGAGAGCTCTGGAAACACCATATATTTT.